This TCR beta chain was documented in a study of T-cell memory formation after mild COVID-19. Study-level results: Several responding clones turned up in pre-infection memory, indicating that cross-reactive memory may have taken part.

As regards this clonotype: The antigen remains unidentified.

The CDR3 is 15 residues long. Germline V gene sequence: CDR1 SGHTA, CDR2 FQGNSA. V was cut by 5 bases and J by 0 bases, with 11 bases left in between. 5'RACE primed from the constant segment yielded TCR alpha and TCR beta cDNA libraries bearing sample barcodes and UMIs. Each CDR3 protein is one row after TCRdb ran MiXCR on the 5' RACE reads. Here the sample spans roughly 160,000 distinct CDR3 sequences, around 13% being singletons. The chain combines TRBV7-2 with TRBJ1-3; the D gene is possibly TRBD1 (6 bases). The receptor was isolated from a young man who had mild COVID-19 (a few samples of this study predate the infection). Cell type and time point are not known. The specimen sequenced was PBMCs or a T cell subset sorted from them (not recorded which). The CDR3 is CASSGTGNSGNTIYF. The CDR3 nucleotides are TGTGCCAGCAGCGGCACAGGGAACTCTGGAAACACCATATATTTT.